This T cell receptor beta chain was recovered during a study of shared clonotypes between healthy human individuals. V lost 11 bases to trimming and J lost 2 bases, with 14 bases between them. This CDR3 is 13 amino acids long. CDR1 is MNHNS and CDR2 is SASEGT in the germline V gene. Sequencing was performed with immunoSEQ multiplex PCR; in TCRdb, only in-frame clones are kept and a portion is missing. The sample comprises some 550,000 clones, about 96% of which are singletons, and 0.045% to 0.07% rests with the top ten. The source of this sequence is a woman in her twenties or thirties in good health. The chain carries TRBV6-1 and TRBJ2-3, with D perhaps assigned TRBD1 or TRBD2 (5 bases each). Sequencing was done on a sample of naive CD4+ T cells sorted from blood. Subset given: CD45RA+ positively selected. CDR3 amino acids: CAGQRGVTDTQYF. The CDR3, as DNA: TGTGCCGGGCAGAGGGGAGTCACAGATACGCAGTATTTT.